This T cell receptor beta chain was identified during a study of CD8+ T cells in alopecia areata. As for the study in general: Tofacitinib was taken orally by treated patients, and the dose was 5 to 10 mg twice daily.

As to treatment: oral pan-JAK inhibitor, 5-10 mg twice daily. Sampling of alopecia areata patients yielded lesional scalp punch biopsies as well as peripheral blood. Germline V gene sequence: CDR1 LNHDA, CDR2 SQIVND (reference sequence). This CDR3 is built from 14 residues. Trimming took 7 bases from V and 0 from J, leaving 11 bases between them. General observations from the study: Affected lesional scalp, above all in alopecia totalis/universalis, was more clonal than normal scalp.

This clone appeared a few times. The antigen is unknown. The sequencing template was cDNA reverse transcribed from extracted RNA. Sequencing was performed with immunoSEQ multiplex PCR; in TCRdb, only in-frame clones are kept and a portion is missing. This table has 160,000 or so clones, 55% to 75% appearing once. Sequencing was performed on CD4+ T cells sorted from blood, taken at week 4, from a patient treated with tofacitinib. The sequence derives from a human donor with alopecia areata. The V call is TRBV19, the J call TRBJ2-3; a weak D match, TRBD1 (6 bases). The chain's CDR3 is CASNRGQSTDTQYF. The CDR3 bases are TGTGCCAGTAATCGTGGACAGAGCACAGATACGCAGTATTTT. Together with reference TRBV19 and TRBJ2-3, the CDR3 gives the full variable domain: DGGITQSPKYLFRKEGQNVTLSCEQNLNHDAMYWYRQDPGQGLRLIYYSQIVNDFQKGDIAEGYSVSREKKESFPLTVTSAQKNPTAFYLCASNRGQSTDTQYFGPGTRLTVL.